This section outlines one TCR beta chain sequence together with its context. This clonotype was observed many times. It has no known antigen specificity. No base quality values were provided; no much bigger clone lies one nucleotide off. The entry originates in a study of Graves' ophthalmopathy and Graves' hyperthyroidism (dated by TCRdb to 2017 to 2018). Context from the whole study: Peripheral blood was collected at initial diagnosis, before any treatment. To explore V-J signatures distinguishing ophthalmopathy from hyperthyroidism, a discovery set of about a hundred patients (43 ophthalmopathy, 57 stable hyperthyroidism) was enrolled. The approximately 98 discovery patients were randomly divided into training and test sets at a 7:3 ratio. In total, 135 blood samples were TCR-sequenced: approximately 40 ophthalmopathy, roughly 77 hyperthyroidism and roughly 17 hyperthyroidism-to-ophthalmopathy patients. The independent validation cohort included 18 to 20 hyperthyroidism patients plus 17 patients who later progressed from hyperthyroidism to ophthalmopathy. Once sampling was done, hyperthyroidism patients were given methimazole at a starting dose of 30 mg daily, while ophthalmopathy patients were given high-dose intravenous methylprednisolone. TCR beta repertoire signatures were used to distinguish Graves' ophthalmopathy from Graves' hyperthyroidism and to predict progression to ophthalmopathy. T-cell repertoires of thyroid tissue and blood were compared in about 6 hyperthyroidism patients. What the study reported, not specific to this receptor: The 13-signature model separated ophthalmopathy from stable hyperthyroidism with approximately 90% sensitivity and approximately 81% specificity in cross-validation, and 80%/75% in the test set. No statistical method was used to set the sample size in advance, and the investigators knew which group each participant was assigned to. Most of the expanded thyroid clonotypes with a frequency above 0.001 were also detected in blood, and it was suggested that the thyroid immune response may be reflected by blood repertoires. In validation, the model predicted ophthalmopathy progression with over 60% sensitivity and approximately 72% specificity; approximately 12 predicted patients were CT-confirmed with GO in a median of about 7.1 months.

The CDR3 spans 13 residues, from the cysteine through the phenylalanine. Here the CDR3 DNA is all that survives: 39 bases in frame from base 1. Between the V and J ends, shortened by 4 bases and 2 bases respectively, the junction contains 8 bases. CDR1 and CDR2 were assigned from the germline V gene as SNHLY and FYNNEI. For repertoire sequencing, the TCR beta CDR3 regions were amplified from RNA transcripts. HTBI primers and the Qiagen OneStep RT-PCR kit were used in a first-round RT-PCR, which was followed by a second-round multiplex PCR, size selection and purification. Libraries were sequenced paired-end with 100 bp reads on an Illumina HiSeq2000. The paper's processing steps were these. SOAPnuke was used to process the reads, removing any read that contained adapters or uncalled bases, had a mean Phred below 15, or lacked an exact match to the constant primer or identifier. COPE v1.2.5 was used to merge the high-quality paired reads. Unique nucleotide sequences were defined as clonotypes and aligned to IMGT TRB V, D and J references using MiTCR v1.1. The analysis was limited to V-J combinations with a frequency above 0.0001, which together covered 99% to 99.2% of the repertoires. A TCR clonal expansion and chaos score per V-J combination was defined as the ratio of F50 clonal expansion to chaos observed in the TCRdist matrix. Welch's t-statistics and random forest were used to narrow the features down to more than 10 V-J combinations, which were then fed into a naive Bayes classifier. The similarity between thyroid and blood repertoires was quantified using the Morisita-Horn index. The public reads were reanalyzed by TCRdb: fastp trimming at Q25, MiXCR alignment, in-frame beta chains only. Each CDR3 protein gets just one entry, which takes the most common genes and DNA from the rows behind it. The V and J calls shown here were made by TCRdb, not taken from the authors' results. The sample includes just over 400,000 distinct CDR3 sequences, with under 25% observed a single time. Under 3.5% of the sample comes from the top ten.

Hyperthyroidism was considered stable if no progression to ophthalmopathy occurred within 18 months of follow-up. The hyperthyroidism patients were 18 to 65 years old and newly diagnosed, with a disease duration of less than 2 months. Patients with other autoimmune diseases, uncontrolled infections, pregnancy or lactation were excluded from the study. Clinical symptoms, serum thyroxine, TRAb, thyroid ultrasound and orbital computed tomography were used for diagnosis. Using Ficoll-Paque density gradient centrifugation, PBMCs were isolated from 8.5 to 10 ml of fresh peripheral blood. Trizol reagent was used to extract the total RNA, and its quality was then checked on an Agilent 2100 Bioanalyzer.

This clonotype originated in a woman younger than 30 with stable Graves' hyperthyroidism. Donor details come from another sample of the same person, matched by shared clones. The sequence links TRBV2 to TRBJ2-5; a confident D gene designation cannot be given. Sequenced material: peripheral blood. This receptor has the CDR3 CASSVGLQETQYF. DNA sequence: TGTGCCAGCAGTGTTGGTTTGCAAGAGACCCAGTACTTC.